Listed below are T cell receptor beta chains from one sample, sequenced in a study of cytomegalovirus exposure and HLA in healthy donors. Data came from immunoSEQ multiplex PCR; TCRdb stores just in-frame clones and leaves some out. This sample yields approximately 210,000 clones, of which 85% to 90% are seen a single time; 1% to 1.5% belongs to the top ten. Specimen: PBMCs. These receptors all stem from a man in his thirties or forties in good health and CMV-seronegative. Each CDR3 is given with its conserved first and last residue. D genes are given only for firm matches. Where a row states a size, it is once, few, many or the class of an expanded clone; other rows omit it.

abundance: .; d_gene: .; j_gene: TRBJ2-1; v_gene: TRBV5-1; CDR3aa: CASNGLGGSYNEQFF; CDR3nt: TGCGCCAGCAACGGTCTCGGGGGCTCCTACAATGAGCAGTTCTTC
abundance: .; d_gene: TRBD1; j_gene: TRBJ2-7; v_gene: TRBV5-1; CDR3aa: CASSSSGDRGYEQYF; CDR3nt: TGCGCCAGCAGCTCAAGTGGGGACAGGGGCTACGAGCAGTACTTC
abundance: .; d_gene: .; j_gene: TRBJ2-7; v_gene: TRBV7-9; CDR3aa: CSSSPQNFYEQYF; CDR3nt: TGTTCCAGCAGCCCCCAAAACTTCTACGAGCAGTACTTC
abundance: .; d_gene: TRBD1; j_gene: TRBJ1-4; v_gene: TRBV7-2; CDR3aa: CASSEDRNEKLFF; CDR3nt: TGTGCCAGCAGCGAGGACAGGAATGAAAAACTGTTTTTT
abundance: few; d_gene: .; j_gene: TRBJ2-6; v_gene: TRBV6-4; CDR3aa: CASSDGHSGANVLTF; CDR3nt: TGTGCCAGCAGTGACGGACACTCTGGGGCCAACGTCCTGACTTTC
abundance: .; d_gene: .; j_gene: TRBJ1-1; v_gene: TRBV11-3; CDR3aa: CASSVRVLFFF; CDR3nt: TGTGCCAGCAGCGTACGGGTTTTATTTTTCTTT
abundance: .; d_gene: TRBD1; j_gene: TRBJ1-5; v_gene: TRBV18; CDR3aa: CASSPTPDREAPQHF; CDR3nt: TGTGCCAGCTCACCGACCCCCGACAGGGAGGCGCCCCAGCATTTT
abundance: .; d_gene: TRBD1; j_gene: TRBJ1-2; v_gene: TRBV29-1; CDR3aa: CSVEEKWQGVYGYTF; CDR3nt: TGCAGCGTTGAAGAGAAATGGCAGGGGGTCTATGGCTACACCTTC
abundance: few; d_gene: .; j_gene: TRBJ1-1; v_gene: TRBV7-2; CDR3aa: CASHQGQNTEAFF; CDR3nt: TGTGCCAGCCATCAGGGACAGAACACTGAAGCTTTCTTT
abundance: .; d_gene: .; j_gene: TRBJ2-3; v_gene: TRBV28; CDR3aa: CAGRGGPDTDTQYF; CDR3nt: TGTGCCGGAAGGGGGGGCCCCGACACAGATACGCAGTATTTT
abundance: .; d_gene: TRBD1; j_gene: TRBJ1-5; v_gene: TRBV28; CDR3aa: CASSQTGGGNQPQHF; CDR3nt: TGTGCCAGCAGTCAAACAGGGGGAGGGAATCAGCCCCAGCATTTT
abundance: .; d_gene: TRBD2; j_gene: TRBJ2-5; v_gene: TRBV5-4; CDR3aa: CASSGTSGKETQYF; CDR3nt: TGTGCCAGCAGCGGGACTAGCGGAAAAGAGACCCAGTACTTC
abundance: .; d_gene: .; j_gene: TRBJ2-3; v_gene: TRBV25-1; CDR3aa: CASSERSQVPDTQYF; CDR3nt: TGTGCCAGCAGTGAAAGATCCCAGGTCCCAGATACGCAGTATTTT
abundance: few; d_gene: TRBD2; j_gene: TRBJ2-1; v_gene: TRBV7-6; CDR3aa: CASSLAIVSGGNEQFF; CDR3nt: TGTGCCAGCAGCTTAGCTATTGTTAGCGGGGGGAATGAGCAGTTCTTC
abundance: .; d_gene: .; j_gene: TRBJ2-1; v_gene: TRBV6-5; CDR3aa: CASSPDTGGQFF; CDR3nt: TGTGCCAGCAGCCCGGATACCGGGGGGCAGTTCTTC
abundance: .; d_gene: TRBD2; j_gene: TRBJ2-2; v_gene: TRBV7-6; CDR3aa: CASSTSGSGTGELFF; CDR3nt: TGTGCCAGCAGCACTAGCGGGAGTGGCACCGGGGAGCTGTTTTTT
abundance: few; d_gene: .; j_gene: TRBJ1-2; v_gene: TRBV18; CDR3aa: CASSGREGYTF; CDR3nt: TGTGCCAGCTCAGGTAGAGAAGGCTACACCTTC
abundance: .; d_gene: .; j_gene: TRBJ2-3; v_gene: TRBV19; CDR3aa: CASSIMGLASTDTQYF; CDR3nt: TGTGCCAGTAGTATAATGGGACTCGCTAGCACAGATACGCAGTATTTT
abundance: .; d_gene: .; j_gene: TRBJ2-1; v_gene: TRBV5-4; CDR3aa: CASSLLAGGEQFF; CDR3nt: TGTGCCAGCAGCTTGTTGGCAGGAGGGGAGCAGTTCTTC
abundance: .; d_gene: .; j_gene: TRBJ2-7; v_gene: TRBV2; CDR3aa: CASSFFAGVTGEQYF; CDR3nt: TGTGCCAGCAGTTTTTTTGCCGGGGTAACGGGGGAGCAGTACTTC
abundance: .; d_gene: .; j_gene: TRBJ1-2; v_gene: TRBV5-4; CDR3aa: CASKKQVTMDSYTF; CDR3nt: TGTGCCAGCAAAAAACAGGTTACTATGGATAGCTACACCTTC
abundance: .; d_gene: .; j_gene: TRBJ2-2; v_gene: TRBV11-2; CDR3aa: CASSLGTDTGELFF; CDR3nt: TGTGCCAGCAGCTTAGGGACAGACACCGGGGAGCTGTTTTTT
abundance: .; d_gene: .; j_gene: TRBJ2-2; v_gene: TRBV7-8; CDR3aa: CASSLAILASTGELFF; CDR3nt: TGTGCCAGCAGCTTAGCCATACTAGCATCTACCGGGGAGCTGTTTTTT
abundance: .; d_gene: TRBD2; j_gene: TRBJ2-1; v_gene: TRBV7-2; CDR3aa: CASSLEAGDVYEQFF; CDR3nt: TGTGCCAGCAGCTTGGAGGCGGGAGACGTCTATGAGCAGTTCTTC
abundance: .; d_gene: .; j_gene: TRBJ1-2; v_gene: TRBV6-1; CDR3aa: CASSESGQGLWGYTF; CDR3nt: TGTGCCAGCAGTGAATCGGGCCAGGGTCTGTGGGGCTACACCTTC
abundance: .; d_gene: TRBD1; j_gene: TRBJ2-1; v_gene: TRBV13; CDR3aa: CASSSPGQGVLNEQFF; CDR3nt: TGTGCCAGCAGCTCCCCCGGACAGGGGGTGTTAAATGAGCAGTTCTTC